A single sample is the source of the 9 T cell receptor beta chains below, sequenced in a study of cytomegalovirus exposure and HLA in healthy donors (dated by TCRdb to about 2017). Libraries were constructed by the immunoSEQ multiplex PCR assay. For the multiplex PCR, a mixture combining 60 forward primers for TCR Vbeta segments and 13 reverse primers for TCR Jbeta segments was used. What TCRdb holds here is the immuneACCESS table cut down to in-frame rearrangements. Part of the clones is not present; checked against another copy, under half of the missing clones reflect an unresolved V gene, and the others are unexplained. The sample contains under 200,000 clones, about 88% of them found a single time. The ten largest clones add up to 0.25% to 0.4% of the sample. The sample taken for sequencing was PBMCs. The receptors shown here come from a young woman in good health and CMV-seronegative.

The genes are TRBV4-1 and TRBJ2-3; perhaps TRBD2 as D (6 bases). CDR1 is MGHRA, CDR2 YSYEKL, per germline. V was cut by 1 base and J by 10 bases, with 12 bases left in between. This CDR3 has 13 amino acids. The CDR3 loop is CASSQGGREAQYF. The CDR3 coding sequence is TGCGCCAGCAGCCAAGGGGGTAGGGAGGCGCAGTATTTT.

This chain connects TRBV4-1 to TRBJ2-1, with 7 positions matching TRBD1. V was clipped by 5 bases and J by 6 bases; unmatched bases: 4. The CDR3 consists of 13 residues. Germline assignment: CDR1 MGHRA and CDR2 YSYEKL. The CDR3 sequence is CASSATGVNEQFF. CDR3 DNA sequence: TGCGCCAGCAGCGCCACAGGGGTCAATGAGCAGTTCTTC.

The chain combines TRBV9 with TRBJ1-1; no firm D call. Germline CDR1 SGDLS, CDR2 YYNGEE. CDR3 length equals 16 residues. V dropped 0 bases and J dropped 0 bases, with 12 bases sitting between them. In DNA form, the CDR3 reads TGTGCCAGCAGCGTAGTGGTCTCACACATGAACACTGAAGCTTTCTTT. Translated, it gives CASSVVVSHMNTEAFF.

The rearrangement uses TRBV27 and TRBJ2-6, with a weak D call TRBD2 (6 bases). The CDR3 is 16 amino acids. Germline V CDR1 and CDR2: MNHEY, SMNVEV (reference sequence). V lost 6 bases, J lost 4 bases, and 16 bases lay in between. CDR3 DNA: TGTGCCAGCAGCCGCGTGGAGGGCTTGGGGGCCAACGTCCTGACTTTC. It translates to CASSRVEGLGANVLTF.

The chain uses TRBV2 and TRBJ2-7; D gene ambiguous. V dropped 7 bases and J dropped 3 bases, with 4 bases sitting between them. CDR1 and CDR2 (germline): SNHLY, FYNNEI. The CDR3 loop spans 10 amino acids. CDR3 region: CASNGYEQYF. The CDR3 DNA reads TGTGCCAGCAACGGCTACGAGCAGTACTTC.

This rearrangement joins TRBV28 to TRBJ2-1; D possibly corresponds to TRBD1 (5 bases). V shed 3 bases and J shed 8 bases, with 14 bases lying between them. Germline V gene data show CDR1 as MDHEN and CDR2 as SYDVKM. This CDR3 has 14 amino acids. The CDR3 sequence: CASSLGQGNDEQFF. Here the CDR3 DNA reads TGTGCCAGCAGTTTGGGGCAGGGTAACGATGAGCAGTTCTTC.

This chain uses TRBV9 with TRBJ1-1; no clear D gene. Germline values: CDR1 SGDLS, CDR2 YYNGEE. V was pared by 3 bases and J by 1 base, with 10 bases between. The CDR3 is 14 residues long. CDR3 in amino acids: CASSAQARNTEAFF. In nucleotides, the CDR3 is TGTGCCAGCAGCGCCCAGGCCAGGAACACTGAAGCTTTCTTT.

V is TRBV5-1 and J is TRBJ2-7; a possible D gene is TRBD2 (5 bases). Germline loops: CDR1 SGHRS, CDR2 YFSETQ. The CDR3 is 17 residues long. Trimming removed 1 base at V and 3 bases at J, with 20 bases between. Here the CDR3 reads CASSLTADPRDGYEQYF. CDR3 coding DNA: TGCGCCAGCAGCTTGACAGCGGACCCCCGCGACGGCTACGAGCAGTACTTC.

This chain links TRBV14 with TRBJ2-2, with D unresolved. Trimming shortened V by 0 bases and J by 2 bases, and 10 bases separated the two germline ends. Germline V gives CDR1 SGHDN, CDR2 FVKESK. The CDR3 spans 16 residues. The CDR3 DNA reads TGTGCCAGCAGCCAAGAGTTGACTTTTAACACCGGGGAGCTGTTTTTT. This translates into CASSQELTFNTGELFF.